These 26 T cell receptor beta chains share one sample of origin, sequenced in a study of blood T cell repertoires in COVID-19. The protocol was immunoSEQ multiplex PCR, while the TCRdb copy is restricted to in-frame clones and leaves out a portion. Altogether around 170,000 clones are present, about 88% being singletons, with the ten largest covering roughly 7%. Sample: PBMCs or T cells enriched from blood (not recorded which). The receptor source for this set is a woman aged 50 to 60 who had recovered from COVID-19.

The chain recombines TRBV24-1 with TRBJ2-2; D is possibly TRBD2 (6 bases). The CDR3 totals 14 residues. Trimming took off 5 bases at V and 0 bases at J, with 6 bases between the two ends. Germline-derived CDR1 and CDR2 are KGHDR and SFDVKD. CDR3 residues: CATSGGANTGELFF. The CDR3 region has the DNA TGTGCCACCAGTGGGGGGGCGAACACCGGGGAGCTGTTTTTT.

The V gene is TRBV5-1, the J gene TRBJ1-4; no clear D. V shed 0 bases and J shed 7 bases, with 13 bases lying between them. The CDR3 length is 15 residues. Germline lookup yields CDR1 SGHRS and CDR2 YFSETQ. This CDR3 reads CASSLGSHLPEKLFF. The CDR3 bases are TGCGCCAGCAGCTTGGGGTCCCACTTGCCTGAAAAACTGTTTTTT.

This rearrangement joins TRBV7-9 to TRBJ1-1; D is possibly TRBD1 (5 bases). Trimming shortened V by 5 bases and J by 8 bases, and 15 bases separated the two germline ends. The CDR3 spans 13 residues. Germline V lookup: CDR1 SEHNR, CDR2 FQNEAQ (reference sequence). Here the CDR3 reads CASSPSGGNEAFF. The CDR3 nucleotides read TGTGCCAGCAGCCCCTCCGGGGGTAACGAAGCTTTCTTT.

The chain joins TRBV15 to TRBJ2-3, with 12 nucleotides matching TRBD2. The CDR3 length is 16 residues. The germline gives CDR1 LNHNV, CDR2 YYDKDF (reference sequence). V dropped 4 bases and J dropped 5; count of bases not matched to a gene: 7. The CDR3 coding sequence is TGTGCCACCAGCACCCTACGACTAGCGGGAGTAGATACGCAGTATTTT. Its protein is CATSTLRLAGVDTQYF.

The chain uses TRBV30 and TRBJ1-6; a possible D gene is TRBD1 (5 bases). Looked up from germline, CDR1 is GTSNPN and CDR2 is SVGIG (reference sequence). Trimming cost V 2 bases and J 4 bases, with 15 bases left between them. The CDR3 is 16 residues long. CDR3 coding DNA: TGTGCCTGGAGTCCCACCAGGGACTTTTATAATTCACCCCTCCACTTT. It specifies CAWSPTRDFYNSPLHF.

This clone was seen a single time. The chain carries TRBV2 and TRBJ2-7; D remains unclear. This CDR3 has 15 residues. V was cut by 0 bases and J by 3 bases, with 12 bases left in between. The germline V gene has CDR1 SNHLY and CDR2 FYNNEI. CDR3 DNA sequence: TGTGCCAGCAGTGAAGCGCTCGTGCAGGTCTACGAGCAGTACTTC. Its protein is CASSEALVQVYEQYF.

This clone was recorded only once. The sample holds other DNA sequences that translate to the same CDR3. The chain uses TRBV28 and TRBJ2-7, with 7 bases fitting TRBD1. Unmatched junction bases numbered 0, after V lost 1 base and J lost 3 bases. The CDR3 has 13 residues. Germline-derived CDR1 and CDR2 are MDHEN and SYDVKM. The CDR3: CASSLYRGYEQYF. The CDR3, as DNA: TGTGCCAGCAGTTTATACAGGGGCTACGAGCAGTACTTC. Complete variable domain (other parts from reference TRBV28 and TRBJ2-7): DVKVTQSSRYLVKRTGEKVFLECVQDMDHENMFWYRQDPGLGLRLIYFSYDVKMKEKGDIPEGYSVSREKKERFSLILESASTNQTSMYLCASSLYRGYEQYFGPGTRLTVT.

The chain couples TRBV2 to TRBJ1-2, with TRBD1 matching over 10 bases. V trimming: 5 bases; J trimming: 6 bases; junction bases outside the gene matches: 6. The CDR3 spans 14 residues. Germline CDR1 SNHLY, CDR2 FYNNEI. The CDR3 DNA is TGTGCCAGCAGTCCGGGACAGGGGTCGCATGGCTACACCTTC. Amino acids: CASSPGQGSHGYTF.

Only one count was recorded for this clone. Here the CDR3 DNA reads TGTGCCAGCAGTGATGCAGGAGGGGGGGGAGATACGCAGTATTTT. Its protein product is CASSDAGGGGDTQYF. This chain uses TRBV6-1 with TRBJ2-3, with TRBD2 as a possible D gene (7 bases). The germline V and J ends were trimmed by 3 bases and 5 bases, with 15 bases remaining between them. Germline CDR1 MNHNS, CDR2 SASEGT. This CDR3 region has 15 residues.

The chain links TRBV7-3 to TRBJ2-7; D unclear. The CDR3 extends over 12 amino acids. The V gene's germline CDR1 is SGHTA and CDR2 FQGTGA. With 3 bases removed from V and 6 bases from J, the gap between germline ends came to 9 bases. The CDR3 reads CASSLRYGEQYF. CDR3 nucleotides: TGTGCCAGCAGCTTGCGATATGGCGAGCAGTACTTC.

J is TRBJ2-1 and V is TRBV19; 15 bases fit TRBD2. Germline trimming cut 4 bases from V and 8 bases from J; bases unmatched to any gene: 3. CDR3 length: 15 amino acids. Germline CDR1 LNHDA, CDR2 SQIVND (reference sequence). In nucleotides, the CDR3 is TGTGCCAGTAGTAGGGGACTAGCGGGAGGCTATGAGCAGTTCTTC. It codes for CASSRGLAGGYEQFF. The variable domain in full, completed from reference TRBV19 and TRBJ2-1, reads DGGITQSPKYLFRKEGQNVTLSCEQNLNHDAMYWYRQDPGQGLRLIYYSQIVNDFQKGDIAEGYSVSREKKESFPLTVTSAQKNPTAFYLCASSRGLAGGYEQFFGPGTRLTVL.

This chain uses TRBV28 with TRBJ1-2, with TRBD1 identical over 9 bases. Trimming at V came to 6 bases and at J to 4 bases, leaving 6 bases not matched to a gene. The germline gives CDR1 MDHEN, CDR2 SYDVKM. This CDR3 contains 14 residues. The CDR3 region is CASRSGQGFYGYTF. DNA of the CDR3: TGTGCCAGCAGGTCGGGACAGGGATTCTATGGCTACACCTTC.

The chain employs TRBV18 and TRBJ1-4; D remains ambiguous. Trimming stripped 3 bases from V and 3 bases from J, with 8 bases between. The CDR3 has 14 residues. The germline V gene has CDR1 KGHSH and CDR2 LQKENI. The DNA of the CDR3 is TGTGCCAGCTCACCGGCAGTCGCTAATGAAAAACTGTTTTTT. Protein: CASSPAVANEKLFF.

This rearrangement joins TRBV19 to TRBJ2-3, with D maybe TRBD2 (5 bases). Germline lookup yields CDR1 LNHDA and CDR2 SQIVND (reference sequence). The germline V and J ends were trimmed by 3 bases and 2 bases, with 12 bases remaining between them. CDR3 length: 15 amino acids. The DNA of the CDR3 is TGTGCCAGTAGTATCGGGGTACAGAACACAGATACGCAGTATTTT. Translation gives CASSIGVQNTDTQYF.

The J gene is TRBJ1-6, the V gene TRBV18; D uncertain. The CDR3 extends over 12 amino acids. V gave up 4 bases and J gave up 5 bases, with 3 bases separating them. Germline loops: CDR1 KGHSH, CDR2 LQKENI. CDR3 amino acids: CASSLDNSPLHF. Written as DNA, the CDR3 is TGTGCCAGCTCACTAGATAATTCACCCCTCCACTTT.

This chain links TRBV28 with TRBJ2-7; 8 nucleotides align to TRBD2. There are 14 residues in the CDR3. The germline CDR1 and CDR2 sequences are MDHEN and SYDVKM. Unmatched junction bases numbered 6, after V lost 3 bases and J lost 5 bases. CDR3 sequence reads: CASSFASGSHEQYF. The CDR3 coding sequence is TGTGCCAGCAGTTTTGCCAGCGGGAGTCACGAGCAGTACTTC.

The chain joins TRBV28 to TRBJ2-6; D not resolved. Germline V gene data show CDR1 as MDHEN and CDR2 as SYDVKM. Trimming cost V 5 bases and J 0 bases, with 5 bases left between them. The CDR3 consists of 14 residues. This CDR3 is CASSVSSGANVLTF. The CDR3 DNA follows: TGTGCCAGCAGTGTCAGCTCTGGGGCCAACGTCCTGACTTTC.

V is TRBV7-9 and J is TRBJ2-7; TRBD1 aligns across 9 bases. The V gene's germline CDR1 is SEHNR and CDR2 FQNEAQ (reference sequence). V dropped 2 bases and J dropped 6; count of bases not matched to a gene: 5. CDR3 size: 14 residues. The CDR3 here is CASSLSDRGGEQYF. Written as DNA, the CDR3 is TGTGCCAGCAGCTTATCTGACAGGGGGGGCGAGCAGTACTTC. Drawing the rest from reference TRBV7-9 and TRBJ2-7, the complete variable domain is DTGVSQNPRHKITKRGQNVTFRCDPISEHNRLYWYRQTLGQGPEFLTYFQNEAQLEKSRLLSDRFSAERPKGSFSTLEIQRTEQGDSAMYLCASSLSDRGGEQYFGPGTRLTVT.

V usage is TRBV7-9 and J usage is TRBJ1-5; possibly TRBD1 for D (5 bases). Trimming stripped 4 bases from V and 5 bases from J, with 18 bases between. The CDR3 is 16 residues long. Germline CDR1 is SEHNR and CDR2 is FQNEAQ (reference sequence). CDR3 loop: CASSSGGTNRYQPQHF. In nucleotides, the CDR3 is TGTGCCAGCAGCTCCGGGGGGACGAACCGTTATCAGCCCCAGCATTTT.

This chain uses TRBV11-2 with TRBJ2-5, with 7 bases aligning to TRBD2. CDR1 is SGHAT, CDR2 FQNNGV, per germline. Trimming cost V 1 base and J 3 bases; bases outside gene matches: 8. This CDR3 is 16 amino acids long. CDR3 region: CASSLAGGGPEETQYF. The CDR3 DNA is TGTGCCAGCAGCTTAGCTGGGGGAGGGCCCGAAGAGACCCAGTACTTC.

CDR3: CAWSAGTGNTGELFF. CDR3 nucleotides: TGTGCCTGGAGTGCTGGGACAGGGAACACCGGGGAGCTGTTTTTT. This sequence joins TRBV30 and TRBJ2-2; 8 nucleotides agree with TRBD1. The CDR3 length is 15 residues. The germline gives CDR1 GTSNPN, CDR2 SVGIG (reference sequence). With V trimmed by 1 base and J by 1 base, 2 bases remained unmatched.

This chain joins TRBV2 and TRBJ1-6, with D unclear. The CDR3 has 11 residues. The germline V gene encodes CDR1 SNHLY and CDR2 FYNNEI. V lost 4 bases and J lost 7, with 2 bases in between. The CDR3 bases are TGTGCCAGCAGTGCGAATTCACCCCTCCACTTT. It translates to CASSANSPLHF.

V usage is TRBV19 and J usage is TRBJ2-3; 7 bases line up with TRBD1. CDR1 and CDR2 from the germline V gene are LNHDA and SQIVND (reference sequence). V shed 6 bases, J shed 0 bases, and the junction held 6 bases outside the gene matches. This CDR3 has 15 amino acids. The CDR3, as DNA: TGTGCCAGTAGGCCCGACAGGGCAAGCACAGATACGCAGTATTTT. Its protein product is CASRPDRASTDTQYF.

V usage is TRBV5-1 and J usage is TRBJ1-1; 8 positions agree with TRBD1. CDR1 SGHRS and CDR2 YFSETQ come from the germline V gene. J was trimmed by 1 base and V by 4 bases; bases with no gene match: 3. The CDR3 covers 14 residues. Here the CDR3 reads CASSLQGGNTEAFF. The DNA for the CDR3 is TGCGCCAGCAGCCTACAGGGGGGGAACACTGAAGCTTTCTTT.

The gene calls are TRBV13 and TRBJ2-7; a weak D match, TRBD1 (5 bases). Trimming pared 5 bases from V and 4 bases from J, leaving 15 bases between. Germline V gene lookup returns CDR1 PRHDT and CDR2 FYEKMQ (reference sequence). The CDR3 spans 14 residues. The CDR3 DNA reads as TGTGCCAGCAGCCTAAGCTCAGGGTTATACGAGCAGTACTTC. Translated, it gives CASSLSSGLYEQYF.

The J gene is TRBJ2-5, the V gene TRBV12-3 or TRBV12-4; D is possibly TRBD2 (5 bases). The CDR3 sequence is 13 residues long. Deletions cut 5 bases from V and 14 bases from J, with 21 bases between. CDR3 sequence reads: CASSTQDGINLYF. CDR3 nucleotides: TGTGCCAGCAGTACTCAGGACGGGATCAACCTCTACTTC.